What follows are 27 T cell receptor beta chains derived from one specimen sequenced in a study of T cell responses to AZD1222 COVID-19 vaccine (dated by TCRdb to about 2021). The method behind the library was the immunoSEQ multiplex PCR assay. What TCRdb holds here is the immuneACCESS table cut down to in-frame rearrangements. Part of the clones is not present; checked against another copy, under half of the missing clones reflect an unresolved V gene, and the others are unexplained. The sample table contains some 100,000 clones; only one count was recorded for approximately 91% of them. About a fifth of the sample goes to the ten largest clones. What the time point label conveys for this sample: baseline before first vaccination. The source material was peripheral blood, sampled on day 0 of AZD1222 vaccination. All receptors derive from an adult in good health.

This sequence joins TRBV4-2 and TRBJ1-3; D might be TRBD1 (5 bases). Germline CDR1 is LGHNA and CDR2 is YNFKEQ. V was clipped by 0 bases and J by 2 bases, with 11 bases between them. The CDR3 has 16 residues. The CDR3 here is CASSQDLGRAGNTIYF. In DNA, the CDR3 is TGTGCCAGCAGCCAAGATCTGGGCAGGGCTGGAAACACCATATATTTT.

The J gene is TRBJ1-1, the V gene TRBV19; 7 nucleotides agree with TRBD1. The CDR3 runs to 14 residues. Germline assignment: CDR1 LNHDA and CDR2 SQIVND (reference sequence). V trimming: 4 bases; J trimming: 5 bases; junction bases outside the gene matches: 7. The CDR3 DNA reads TGTGCCAGTAGTACAGGGGACAGAGGTACTGAAGCTTTCTTT. Its protein product is CASSTGDRGTEAFF.

The gene calls are TRBV3-1 (or the pseudogene TRBV3-2) and TRBJ1-2; D remains unclear. Germline values: CDR1 LGHDT, CDR2 YNNKEL (reference sequence). The length of the CDR3 is 16 residues. Trimming shortened V by 4 bases and J by 0 bases, and 15 bases separated the two germline ends. CDR3 in DNA: TGTGCCAGCAGCCCCCCGCTAAGTACTGCTAACTATGGCTACACCTTC. The encoded protein is CASSPPLSTANYGYTF.

The V and J genes are TRBV4-1 and TRBJ1-5; D gene ambiguous. The CDR3 is 16 amino acids. Germline V lookup: CDR1 MGHRA, CDR2 YSYEKL. Trimming removed 0 bases at V and 3 bases at J, with 12 bases between. The CDR3 is CASSQDIGRINQPQHF. Written as DNA, the CDR3 is TGCGCCAGCAGCCAAGATATCGGACGGATCAATCAGCCCCAGCATTTT.

This clone has only one observation. The genes are TRBV4-1 and TRBJ1-3, with TRBD1 matching over 8 bases. This CDR3 is 15 amino acids long. V was pared by 1 base and J by 3 bases, with 2 bases of the junction left unmatched. Per germline, CDR1 MGHRA and CDR2 YSYEKL. CDR3 nucleotides: TGCGCCAGCAGCCAAGCGACAGGGGTTGGAAACACCATATATTTT. Translated: CASSQATGVGNTIYF.

This rearrangement joins TRBV6-1 to TRBJ1-2; D gene uncertain. CDR3 length: 13 amino acids. With 2 bases removed from V and 4 bases from J, the gap between germline ends came to 8 bases. Germline values: CDR1 MNHNS, CDR2 SASEGT. This CDR3 is CASSEPPVYGYTF. CDR3 in DNA: TGTGCCAGCAGTGAACCGCCGGTCTATGGCTACACCTTC.

The gene calls are TRBV19 and TRBJ1-2; D might be TRBD1 (6 bases). This CDR3 comprises 14 residues. Trimming took off 5 bases at V and 8 bases at J, with 18 bases between the two ends. CDR1 and CDR2 (germline): LNHDA, SQIVND (reference sequence). The CDR3 loop is CASSPQRGGPGYTF. CDR3 in DNA: TGTGCCAGTAGTCCTCAAAGAGGGGGGCCCGGCTACACCTTC.

The chain carries TRBV4-1 and TRBJ2-5; 8 nucleotides align to TRBD2. The CDR3 loop spans 16 amino acids. The V and J ends lost 3 bases and 1 base, in that order; junction bases with no gene match: 7. In germline, CDR1 is MGHRA, CDR2 YSYEKL. The DNA for the CDR3 is TGCGCCAGCAGCCAGGAACCGGGACTAGGCCAAGAGACCCAGTACTTC. Translation gives CASSQEPGLGQETQYF.

This clone was observed a few times. The rearrangement joins TRBV7-9 to TRBJ1-1, with D possibly matching TRBD1 (5 bases). Trimming took 0 bases from V and 4 from J, leaving 12 bases between them. Germline V gives CDR1 SEHNR, CDR2 FQNEAQ (reference sequence). The CDR3 has 15 amino acids. The CDR3 protein is CASSLAKYRTTEAFF. CDR3 DNA sequence: TGTGCCAGCAGCTTAGCTAAGTACAGGACCACTGAAGCTTTCTTT. The entire variable domain, with the rest obtained from reference TRBV7-9 and TRBJ1-1, is as follows: DTGVSQNPRHKITKRGQNVTFRCDPISEHNRLYWYRQTLGQGPEFLTYFQNEAQLEKSRLLSDRFSAERPKGSFSTLEIQRTEQGDSAMYLCASSLAKYRTTEAFFGQGTRLTVV.

This chain uses TRBV19 with TRBJ2-7; TRBD2 matches at 9 bases. This CDR3 has 16 amino acids. The germline CDR1 and CDR2 sequences are LNHDA and SQIVND (reference sequence). V lost 5 bases, J lost 2 bases, and 10 bases stayed unmatched. The CDR3 protein is CASSLQRGASPYEQYF. The CDR3 coding sequence is TGTGCCAGTAGTCTTCAGCGGGGGGCATCCCCCTACGAGCAGTACTTC.

The rearrangement joins TRBV6-2 or TRBV6-3 to TRBJ2-7; the D is unclear. This CDR3 region has 11 residues. CDR1 is MNHEY and CDR2 is SVGEGT in the germline V gene. V was pared by 5 bases and J by 1 base, with 3 bases between. CDR3 amino acids: CASSQSYEQYF. The CDR3 DNA reads as TGTGCCAGCAGTCAGTCCTACGAGCAGTACTTC.

A word on this clone: One end of the junction varies from germline; a read error may be responsible. The chain is built from TRBV7-7 and TRBJ2-3, with no clear D. The length of the CDR3 is 16 residues. Germline V gene sequence: CDR1 SSHAT, CDR2 FNYEAQ (reference sequence). The CDR3 loop reads CASSLDVPSSTDTQYF. CDR3 coding DNA: TGTGCTAGCAGCTTAGACGTACCCAGTAGCACAGATACGCAGTATTTT.

The chain has TRBV4-3 and TRBJ2-1, with TRBD2 matching over 8 bases. J was trimmed by 2 bases and V by 1 base; bases with no gene match: 7. The CDR3 runs to 17 residues. Germline lookup yields CDR1 LGHNA and CDR2 YSLEER. The CDR3 nucleotides are TGCGCCAGCAGCCAAGCGGTTGGTAGCGGGACCTACAATGAGCAGTTCTTC. Translating it yields CASSQAVGSGTYNEQFF.

This sequence joins TRBV2 and TRBJ1-3; D not certain. V dropped 1 base and J dropped 10 bases, with 14 bases sitting between them. Germline lookup yields CDR1 SNHLY and CDR2 FYNNEI. This CDR3 is 14 amino acids long. The CDR3 spells CASSEVSRLTTIYF. For the CDR3, the DNA is TGTGCCAGCAGTGAAGTCAGCAGACTGACGACCATATATTTT. Using reference TRBV2 and TRBJ1-3 for the parts outside the CDR3, the full variable domain is EPEVTQTPSHQVTQMGQEVILRCVPISNHLYFYWYRQILGQKVEFLVSFYNNEISEKSEIFDDQFSVERPDGSNFTLKIRSTKLEDSAMYFCASSEVSRLTTIYFGEGSWLTVV.

This chain links TRBV14 with TRBJ1-2; no clear D gene. The CDR3 length is 13 residues. The germline V gene has CDR1 SGHDN and CDR2 FVKESK. V gave up 1 base and J gave up 2 bases, with 5 bases separating them. The CDR3 here is CASSQAGNYGYTF. The CDR3 region has the DNA TGTGCCAGCAGCCAAGCGGGGAACTATGGCTACACCTTC. Full variable domain (rest looked up from reference TRBV14 and TRBJ1-2): EAGVTQFPSHSVIEKGQTVTLRCDPISGHDNLYWYRRVMGKEIKFLLHFVKESKQDESGMPNNRFLAERTGGTYSTLKVQPAELEDSGVYFCASSQAGNYGYTFGSGTRLTVV.

The V call is TRBV10-3, the J call TRBJ1-5, with D unresolved. The CDR3 runs to 13 residues. The V gene lost 6 bases and the J gene lost 0 bases, with 6 bases spanning the gap. Germline assignment: CDR1 ENHRY and CDR2 SYGVKD. The DNA for the CDR3 is TGTGCCATCAGGGGTGATAGCAATCAGCCCCAGCATTTT. Residues: CAIRGDSNQPQHF.

As DNA, the CDR3 is TGTGCCAGCAGCGTAGATTTCCTCGCAGGGAGCTCTGGGGCCAACGTCCTGACTTTC. This gives the protein CASSVDFLAGSSGANVLTF. The chain employs TRBV9 and TRBJ2-6; D could derive from TRBD1 or TRBD2 (5 bases each). Per germline, CDR1 SGDLS and CDR2 YYNGEE. The length of the CDR3 is 19 residues. V lost 0 bases to trimming and J lost 0 bases, with 16 bases between them. Variable domain in full (rest from reference TRBV9 and TRBJ2-6): DSGVTQTPKHLITATGQRVTLRCSPRSGDLSVYWYQQSLDQGLQFLIQYYNGEERAKGNILERFSAQQFPDLHSELNLSSLELGDSALYFCASSVDFLAGSSGANVLTFGAGSRLTVL.

This chain joins TRBV18 and TRBJ1-4; weak D call: TRBD1 (6 bases). V was cut by 8 bases and J by 5 bases, with 12 bases left in between. Germline V gene lookup returns CDR1 KGHSH and CDR2 LQKENI. The CDR3 covers 13 residues. The CDR3 region is CASARDTNEKLFF. Here the CDR3 DNA reads TGTGCCAGCGCCCGGGACACCAATGAAAAACTGTTTTTT.

This clone was found once. The gene calls are TRBV2 and TRBJ1-1; D unresolved. Between the trimmed V and J ends, which lost 8 bases and 1 base, there was a span of 11 bases. Looked up from germline, CDR1 is SNHLY and CDR2 is FYNNEI. The CDR3 is made up of 13 amino acids. CDR3 nucleotide sequence: TGTGCCAGCGGGCCAGAGGGGAACACTGAAGCTTTCTTT. Its translation: CASGPEGNTEAFF.

The chain employs TRBV5-1 and TRBJ2-5, with D unresolved. V lost 0 bases, J lost 5 bases, and 11 bases lay in between. CDR1 SGHRS and CDR2 YFSETQ come from the germline V gene. The CDR3 has 14 amino acids. The CDR3 loop reads CASSLDGRRETQYF. The CDR3 DNA sequence: TGCGCCAGCAGCTTGGATGGTAGACGGGAGACCCAGTACTTC.

The chain links TRBV12-3 or TRBV12-4 to TRBJ2-1; maybe TRBD2 (5 bases). Between the trimmed V and J ends, which lost 10 bases and 6 bases, there was a span of 16 bases. The CDR3 is 13 residues long. For the CDR3, the DNA is TGTGCCATCCGGCCCATAGCGCTCAATGAGCAGTTCTTC. This gives the protein CAIRPIALNEQFF.

The chain recombines TRBV5-1 with TRBJ1-1; D unresolved. The V end lost 0 bases, the J end lost 5 bases, and 17 bases lay between the germline ends. CDR3 length equals 16 residues. In germline, CDR1 is SGHRS, CDR2 YFSETQ. The CDR3 bases are TGCGCCAGCAGCTTGGCGGGAAACGGGCTGGGGACTGAAGCTTTCTTT. Its protein is CASSLAGNGLGTEAFF.

J is TRBJ2-1 and V is TRBV9; no reliable D call. Germline V gives CDR1 SGDLS, CDR2 YYNGEE. V shed 0 bases and J shed 5 bases, with 9 bases lying between them. The CDR3 covers 14 residues. CDR3 bases: TGTGCCAGCAGCGTAGGGGGAAGCCACAATGAGCAGTTCTTC. Its translation is CASSVGGSHNEQFF.

The V and J genes are TRBV28 and TRBJ1-2; 8 bases agree with TRBD1. Germline assignment: CDR1 MDHEN and CDR2 SYDVKM. CDR3 size: 14 residues. V lost 3 bases, J lost 8 bases, and 8 bases stayed unmatched. The CDR3 spells CASSFGQGAWGYTF. As DNA, the CDR3 is TGTGCCAGCAGTTTTGGCCAGGGGGCCTGGGGCTACACCTTC.

The rearrangement joins TRBV6-6 to TRBJ1-3, with unresolved D. The CDR3 is 13 amino acids. Trimming took 10 bases from V and 0 from J, leaving 10 bases between them. Germline CDR1 MNHNY, CDR2 SVGAGI (reference sequence). The CDR3 nucleotides read TGTGCCACAAAGGGTTCCTCTGGAAACACCATATATTTT. It encodes CATKGSSGNTIYF.

This chain links TRBV6-5 with TRBJ2-1; 7 bases map to TRBD1. Germline loops: CDR1 MNHEY, CDR2 SVGAGI. This CDR3 has 15 amino acids. With V trimmed by 4 bases and J by 1 base, 4 bases remained unmatched. The DNA for the CDR3 is TGTGCCAGCAGTTTCACGGACAGGTCCTACAATGAGCAGTTCTTC. Protein sequence: CASSFTDRSYNEQFF.

The genes are TRBV3-1 (or the pseudogene TRBV3-2) and TRBJ2-1; D possibly corresponds to TRBD2 (6 bases). Germline CDR1 is LGHDT and CDR2 is YNNKEL (reference sequence). The CDR3 totals 17 residues. Between the trimmed V and J ends, which lost 1 base and 3 bases, there was a span of 16 bases. CDR3 in amino acids: CASSQVNRGARYNEQFF. DNA of the CDR3: TGTGCCAGCAGCCAAGTTAACCGCGGGGCCCGCTACAATGAGCAGTTCTTC.